A single sample gave rise to the 17 T cell receptor beta chains below, sequenced in a study of blood T cells in healthy people across ages. PCR was performed a second time for roughly 7 to 11 cycles using a sample-barcoded 5' primer and a J-beta primer mix. TCRdb analysed the 5' RACE reads with MiXCR anew, one entry per CDR3 protein. Of more than 650,000 distinct CDR3 sequences detected, 20% to 30% appear once; the ten largest clones hold 2.5% to 3.5%. These data were also reused for a study on T cells of mothers and their children.

The sample comprised blood. These receptors came from a boy younger than 18 in good health.

This clonotype appeared a few times. This sequence joins TRBV12-3 or TRBV12-4 and TRBJ2-7, with a possible D match to TRBD1 (6 bases). This CDR3 is built from 15 residues. The V gene lost 6 bases and the J gene lost 3 bases, with 18 bases spanning the gap. The CDR3: CASSQSAGVFYEQYF. CDR3 nucleotide sequence: TGTGCCAGCAGCCAGAGCGCAGGGGTCTTCTACGAGCAGTACTTC.

This chain connects TRBV30 to TRBJ2-2; the match to TRBD1 covers 7 bases. V lost 4 bases to trimming and J lost 2 bases; unmatched junction nucleotides: 4. The CDR3 is 14 amino acids. Per the germline V gene, CDR1 is GTSNPN and CDR2 is SVGIG (reference sequence). Here the CDR3 reads CAWKQGINTGELFF. As DNA, the CDR3 is TGTGCCTGGAAACAGGGGATTAACACCGGGGAGCTGTTTTTT.

This clonotype was observed a few times. This chain joins TRBV15 and TRBJ2-5; 9 bases match TRBD2. The V and J ends lost 1 base and 5 bases, in that order; junction bases with no gene match: 11. This CDR3 has 17 amino acids. Germline loops: CDR1 LNHNV, CDR2 YYDKDF (reference sequence). In nucleotides, the CDR3 is TGTGCCACCAGCAGAGCAGCGGGGGGCCTAGCGGGCGAGACCCAGTACTTC. The encoded protein is CATSRAAGGLAGETQYF. Full variable domain (missing parts from reference TRBV15 and TRBJ2-5): DAMVIQNPRYQVTQFGKPVTLSCSQTLNHNVMYWYQQKSSQAPKLLFHYYDKDFNNEADTPDNFQSRRPNTSFCFLDIRSPGLGDTAMYLCATSRAAGGLAGETQYFGPGTRLLVL.

This clonotype appeared a few times. V gene TRBV5-1 combines with J gene TRBJ2-4, with D maybe TRBD2 (5 bases). Looked up from germline, CDR1 is SGHRS and CDR2 is YFSETQ. V was trimmed by 4 bases and J by 0 bases, leaving 20 bases between them. The CDR3 has 18 amino acids. CDR3 sequence (DNA): TGCGCCAGCAGCCCAAGTCGTAGGGAGACGCTAGCCAAAAACATTCAGTACTTC. It specifies CASSPSRRETLAKNIQYF.

The chain employs TRBV6-1 and TRBJ2-7; D not certain. Trimming stripped 10 bases from V and 0 bases from J, with 4 bases between. The CDR3 is 10 amino acids. The germline CDR1 and CDR2 sequences are MNHNS and SASEGT. The CDR3 nucleotides read TGTGCCATCCGCTCCTACGAGCAGTACTTC. Protein: CAIRSYEQYF.

This clonotype was picked up a small number of times. The chain has TRBV24-1 and TRBJ1-2, with a tentative D call TRBD1 (5 bases). This CDR3 is built from 13 residues. The V gene lost 9 bases and the J gene lost 3 bases, with 13 bases spanning the gap. Germline V gene lookup returns CDR1 KGHDR and CDR2 SFDVKD. The CDR3, as DNA: TGTGCCACCTCCGGGGACGGGGACTATGGCTACACCTTC. Its protein is CATSGDGDYGYTF.

This sequence joins TRBV5-6 and TRBJ1-2; possibly TRBD1 for D (6 bases). CDR1 SGHDT and CDR2 YYEEEE come from the germline V gene. The CDR3 extends over 15 amino acids. Trimming pared 5 bases from V and 2 bases from J, leaving 16 bases between. The CDR3 nucleotides are TGTGCCAGCAGTTTAACCGCGACAGGCAACTATGGCTACACCTTC. It yields the protein CASSLTATGNYGYTF.

V gene TRBV30 combines with J gene TRBJ2-1; the D gene is possibly TRBD2 (5 bases). The J call is uncertain, as TRBJ2-5 better fits the DNA end. CDR1 is GTSNPN, CDR2 SVGIG, per germline (reference sequence). CDR3 size: 13 residues. The CDR3 loop is CAWSVTGEETQYF. CDR3 in DNA: TGTGCCTGGAGTGTAACCGGGGAAGAGACCCAGTACTTC.

This chain uses TRBV5-1 with TRBJ2-7; 7 bases line up with TRBD1. Germline trimming cut 0 bases from V and 2 bases from J; bases unmatched to any gene: 2. CDR3 length: 14 residues. In germline, CDR1 is SGHRS, CDR2 YFSETQ. The CDR3: CASSLGGQAYEQYF. The DNA for the CDR3 is TGCGCCAGCAGCTTGGGTGGACAGGCCTACGAGCAGTACTTC.

The chain couples TRBV5-1 to TRBJ2-5, with 9 nucleotides matching TRBD1. V dropped 4 bases and J dropped 5; count of bases not matched to a gene: 9. Per germline, CDR1 SGHRS and CDR2 YFSETQ. There are 15 residues in the CDR3. This CDR3 reads CASSSGTGKRETQYF. The CDR3 bases are TGCGCCAGCAGCAGCGGGACAGGGAAGAGGGAGACCCAGTACTTC.

This clonotype occurred many times. The chain recombines TRBV5-1 with TRBJ1-2; TRBD1 might be the D (5 bases). Germline CDR1 reads SGHRS; CDR2 reads YFSETQ. CDR3 length: 14 amino acids. V lost 5 bases and J lost 4, with 15 bases in between. The CDR3 DNA reads as TGCGCCAGCAGTCTCGGGACGGCTCTCTATGGCTACACCTTC. It specifies CASSLGTALYGYTF.

Only a few counts were recorded for this clonotype. The V call is TRBV6-6, the J call TRBJ1-2, with 7 bases fitting TRBD1. V lost 2 bases and J lost 7; bases outside the gene matches: 4. This CDR3 is built from 13 residues. The germline CDR1 and CDR2 sequences are MNHNY and SVGAGI (reference sequence). DNA for the CDR3: TGTGCCAGCAGTTACGAGACAGGGAGTGGCTACACCTTC. This sequence encodes CASSYETGSGYTF.

The chain combines TRBV5-6 with TRBJ2-5, with 7 bases lining up with TRBD2. Germline V gene data show CDR1 as SGHDT and CDR2 as YYEEEE. CDR3 length equals 14 residues. Trimming took 3 bases from V and 1 from J; bases not matched to a gene: 3. The CDR3: CASSWGGVQETQYF. The DNA of the CDR3 is TGTGCCAGCAGCTGGGGGGGGGTCCAAGAGACCCAGTACTTC.

This clonotype turned up a few times. V is TRBV5-1 and J is TRBJ1-1, with D possibly matching TRBD1 (5 bases). Trimming cost V 4 bases and J 0 bases, with 10 bases left between them. CDR3 length: 14 residues. Germline V lookup: CDR1 SGHRS, CDR2 YFSETQ. CDR3 residues: CASSQQVMNTEAFF. In nucleotides, the CDR3 is TGCGCCAGCAGCCAACAGGTGATGAACACTGAAGCTTTCTTT.

The J gene is TRBJ2-1, the V gene TRBV3-1; TRBD1 agrees at 7 bases. In germline, CDR1 is LGHDT, CDR2 YNNKEL (reference sequence). The CDR3 spans 17 residues. With V trimmed by 2 bases and J by 1 base, 8 bases remained unmatched. The CDR3 region is CASSQLRPGQSYNEQFF. The CDR3 DNA is TGTGCCAGCAGCCAACTACGACCGGGACAGTCCTACAATGAGCAGTTCTTC.

Written as DNA, the CDR3 is TGCGCCAGCAGTGGGGAAAGCACCGGGGAGCTGTTTTTT. Amino acids: CASSGESTGELFF. The chain uses TRBV5-1 and TRBJ2-2, with D unresolved. This CDR3 region has 13 residues. Trimming took off 5 bases at V and 4 bases at J, with 9 bases between the two ends. The V gene's germline CDR1 is SGHRS and CDR2 YFSETQ.

The J gene is TRBJ2-7, the V gene TRBV7-9; a weak D match, TRBD1 (6 bases). V shed 5 bases and J shed 5 bases, with 16 bases lying between them. The CDR3 is 14 residues long. Germline CDR1 is SEHNR and CDR2 is FQNEAQ (reference sequence). CDR3 residues: CASSPGVRLHEQYF. DNA for the CDR3: TGTGCCAGCAGCCCAGGGGTCAGGCTACACGAGCAGTACTTC.